This T cell receptor (beta chain) was recovered during a study of cytomegalovirus exposure and HLA in healthy donors. With 6 bases clipped from V and 6 bases from J, the junction kept 8 bases outside the gene matches. This CDR3 is 16 amino acids long. From germline, CDR1 is SNHLY and CDR2 FYNNEI. PCR employed 60 Vbeta and 13 Jbeta primers. The data were produced by immunoSEQ multiplex PCR, yet TCRdb's version contains in-frame clones alone and is incomplete. This table lists 150,000 to 250,000 clones. Input material: PBMCs. The clonotype was recovered from a boy aged 5-17 years in good health and CMV-seronegative. The chain has TRBV2 and TRBJ2-2; 12 bases match TRBD2. The CDR3 nucleotides read TGTGCCAGCAGCCCCCTAGCGGGGGGGCCCGCCGGGGAGCTGTTTTTT. Translation gives CASSPLAGGPAGELFF.